What follows are 15 T cell receptor beta chains derived from one specimen sequenced in a study of T cell repertoires in cytomegalovirus infection. MiXCR, applied by TCRdb to the reads, yields one record per CDR3 protein. Of around 530,000 distinct CDR3 sequences listed, more than 15% are singletons. What was sequenced was CD8+ T cells from PBMCs. The receptors derive from a human donor in good health (CMV status not recorded). Some clones in this sample may be carry-over from other donors' samples.

This sequence joins TRBV6-6 and TRBJ1-1, with D hard to call. Germline V gene sequence: CDR1 MNHNY, CDR2 SVGAGI (reference sequence). This CDR3 has 13 residues. The V and J ends lost 3 bases and 1 base respectively, with 6 bases between them. The CDR3 region has the DNA TGTGCCAGCAGTTATGAGACGAACACTGAAGCTTTCTTT. This gives the protein CASSYETNTEAFF.

A remark on this clonotype: This sequence may be a read error, since a much larger clone differs from it by one base. V gene TRBV27 combines with J gene TRBJ2-5; D tentatively fits TRBD1 or TRBD2 (6 bases each). The CDR3 consists of 14 residues. Germline V CDR1 and CDR2: MNHEY, SMNVEV (reference sequence). V was shortened by 4 bases and J by 9 bases, with 18 bases between the two germline ends. The CDR3 loop is CASSSSRGGEAQYF. The CDR3 DNA reads TGTGCCAGCAGTTCAAGCAGGGGCGGGGAGGCCCAGTACTTC.

This chain connects TRBV7-3 to TRBJ2-1; 8 positions agree with TRBD2. This CDR3 contains 15 residues. V dropped 0 bases and J dropped 13; count of bases not matched to a gene: 11. Germline V gene lookup returns CDR1 SGHTA and CDR2 FQGTGA. The CDR3 sequence is CASSLTGGRYNYQFF. The CDR3 DNA follows: TGTGCCAGCAGCTTAACCGGCGGGAGGTACAATTATCAGTTCTTC.

This clonotype occurred a few times. This chain joins TRBV25-1 and TRBJ2-5; no firm D call. Germline CDR1 and CDR2: MGHDK and SYGVNS. This CDR3 comprises 13 residues. Trimming left V 1 base short and J 0 bases short, with 3 bases between. This CDR3 is CASSEWDQETQYF. The CDR3 nucleotides are TGTGCCAGCAGTGAATGGGACCAAGAGACCCAGTACTTC.

This clonotype was counted ten times or more. The genes are TRBV7-9 and TRBJ2-5, with D hard to call. The CDR3 loop spans 15 amino acids. Germline V CDR1 and CDR2: SEHNR, FQNEAQ (reference sequence). With 4 bases removed from V and 5 bases from J, the gap between germline ends came to 17 bases. The CDR3 spells CASSSPERVGETQYF. CDR3 coding DNA: TGTGCCAGCAGCTCACCCGAACGCGTCGGGGAGACCCAGTACTTC.

This clonotype was seen ten or more times. The chain combines TRBV7-9 with TRBJ2-1, with 9 bases matching TRBD2. The germline V gene encodes CDR1 SEHNR and CDR2 FQNEAQ (reference sequence). The J segment lost 4 bases and the V segment lost 8 bases, leaving 9 bases of the junction unmatched. This CDR3 contains 15 residues. CDR3: CASVRGGGAYNEQFF. CDR3 nucleotides: TGTGCCAGCGTTAGGGGCGGGGGGGCTTACAATGAGCAGTTCTTC.

This clonotype came up many times. V and J are TRBV19 and TRBJ1-1; D gene ambiguous. Germline lookup yields CDR1 LNHDA and CDR2 SQIVND (reference sequence). The V end was cut by 0 bases, the J end by 0 bases, with 17 bases between. The CDR3 extends over 18 amino acids. CDR3 residues: CASSIDPARERMNTEAFF. The DNA of the CDR3 is TGTGCCAGTAGTATAGACCCCGCTCGGGAGAGGATGAACACTGAAGCTTTCTTT.

The chain recombines TRBV10-3 with TRBJ1-1; 11 bases align to TRBD1. Trimming cost V 2 bases and J 4 bases; bases outside gene matches: 6. The CDR3 runs 16 residues. Germline V gene lookup returns CDR1 ENHRY and CDR2 SYGVKD. The CDR3 sequence: CAISEAGGQGGTEAFF. CDR3 coding DNA: TGTGCCATCAGTGAGGCTGGGGGACAGGGGGGCACTGAAGCTTTCTTT.

The table lists this clonotype with a few counts. The chain has TRBV9 and TRBJ2-1; possibly TRBD2 for D (6 bases). The germline gives CDR1 SGDLS, CDR2 YYNGEE. The ends were cut back, 3 bases at V and 2 bases at J, with 9 bases in the middle. This CDR3 is built from 14 residues. CDR3 sequence: CASSGRVTYNEQFF. The CDR3 nucleotides are TGTGCCAGCAGCGGGAGGGTTACCTACAATGAGCAGTTCTTC.

CDR3 amino acids: CASSWASAYEQYF. The CDR3 DNA is TGTGCCAGCAGTTGGGCTAGCGCCTACGAGCAGTACTTC. This chain connects TRBV27 to TRBJ2-7; a possible D gene is TRBD2 (6 bases). The ends were cut back, 4 bases at V and 2 bases at J, with 9 bases in the middle. Germline values: CDR1 MNHEY, CDR2 SMNVEV (reference sequence). The CDR3 loop spans 13 amino acids.

This clonotype was seen many times. The chain joins TRBV4-1 to TRBJ2-1, with a weak D call TRBD2 (6 bases). Looked up from germline, CDR1 is MGHRA and CDR2 is YSYEKL. Trimming left V 7 bases short and J 8 bases short, with 24 bases between. This CDR3 spans 16 amino acids. The DNA of the CDR3 is TGCGCCAGCACTCACGCCCCGGGACTCTCCCGGTATGAGCAGTTCTTC. Its translation: CASTHAPGLSRYEQFF.

This clonotype was seen at least ten times. The chain has TRBV2 and TRBJ2-7; D might be TRBD1 or TRBD2, each matching 5 bases. The length of the CDR3 is 15 residues. Per germline, CDR1 SNHLY and CDR2 FYNNEI. With 5 bases removed from V and 0 bases from J, the gap between germline ends came to 14 bases. This chain's CDR3 is CASSWDPRSSYEQYF. The DNA for the CDR3 is TGTGCCAGCAGTTGGGACCCTAGGAGCTCCTACGAGCAGTACTTC.

Ten or more counts support this clonotype. V gene TRBV6-1 combines with J gene TRBJ2-5; 15 bases match TRBD2. The germline CDR1 and CDR2 sequences are MNHNS and SASEGT. V lost 3 bases and J lost 5; bases outside the gene matches: 4. There are 16 residues in the CDR3. The CDR3, as DNA: TGTGCCAGCAGTGACGGACTAGCGGGGGGGCGGGAGACCCAGTACTTC. Amino acid sequence: CASSDGLAGGRETQYF.

The chain recombines TRBV9 with TRBJ2-5; 7 bases map to TRBD2. Germline assignment: CDR1 SGDLS and CDR2 YYNGEE. Germline trimming cut 7 bases from V and 3 bases from J; bases unmatched to any gene: 3. The CDR3 is 12 residues long. The CDR3 spells CASGGREETQYF. The CDR3 DNA is TGTGCCAGCGGTGGGAGGGAAGAGACCCAGTACTTC.

This clonotype was seen only a few times. V usage is TRBV6-1 and J usage is TRBJ2-1; TRBD2 matches at 16 bases. This CDR3 is built from 17 residues. Germline V gene sequence: CDR1 MNHNS, CDR2 SASEGT. The V and J ends lost 4 bases and 7 bases, in that order; junction bases with no gene match: 7. CDR3 DNA: TGTGCCAGCAGTGCCTGGGGACTAGCGGGGGGGGGGAATGAGCAGTTCTTC. Amino acids: CASSAWGLAGGGNEQFF.